This T cell receptor beta chain is drawn from a study of post-analysis software for immune sequencing data. As for the study in general: Secondary progressive, relapsing-remitting and progressive-relapsing multiple sclerosis were among the included disease courses.

This CDR3 region has 11 residues. Trimming stripped 5 bases from V and 6 bases from J, with 6 bases between. The germline V gene encodes CDR1 SEHNR and CDR2 FQNEAQ (reference sequence). Included in the TCR beta cDNA libraries were unique molecular identifiers. Each CDR3 protein is one row after TCRdb ran MiXCR on the PCR reads. The sample includes hundreds of thousands of distinct CDR3 sequences, about 27% of them seen just once. In this sample, this clonotype turned up many times. The target antigen is unknown. Overall study results and limits: In patients, about five TRBV segments were more frequent than in controls, with TRBV5-6, TRBV5-1 and TRBV20-1 among them.

What was sequenced was blood. V is TRBV7-9 and J is TRBJ2-3; D call uncertain. The sequence was collected from a girl aged 5-17 years with multiple sclerosis. CDR3 in DNA: TGTGCCAGCAGCCGCGAGGATACGCAGTATTTT. It specifies CASSREDTQYF.